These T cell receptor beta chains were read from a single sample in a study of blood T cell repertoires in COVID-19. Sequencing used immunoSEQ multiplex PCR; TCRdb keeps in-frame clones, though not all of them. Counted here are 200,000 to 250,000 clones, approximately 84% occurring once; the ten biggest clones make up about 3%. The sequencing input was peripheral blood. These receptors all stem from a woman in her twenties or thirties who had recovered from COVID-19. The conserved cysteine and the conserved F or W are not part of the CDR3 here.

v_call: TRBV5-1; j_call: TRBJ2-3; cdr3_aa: ASSLGSGGALDTQY
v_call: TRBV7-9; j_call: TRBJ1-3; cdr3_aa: ASSHSGGLNSGNTIY
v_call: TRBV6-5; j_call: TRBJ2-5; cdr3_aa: ASSTGPGGQETQY
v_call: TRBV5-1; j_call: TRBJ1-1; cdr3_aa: ASSLGDRLNTEAF
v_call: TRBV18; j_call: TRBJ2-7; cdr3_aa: ASSPLAGAPLSYEQY
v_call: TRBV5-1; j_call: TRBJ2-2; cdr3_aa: ASSFLAGGNTGELF
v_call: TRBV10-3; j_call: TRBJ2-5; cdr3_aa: AISSRDTETQY
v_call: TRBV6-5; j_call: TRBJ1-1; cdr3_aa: ASTGQMNTEAF
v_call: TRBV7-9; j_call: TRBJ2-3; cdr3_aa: ASCTSGSSTDTQY
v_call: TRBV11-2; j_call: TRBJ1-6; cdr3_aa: ASSLGHPDMPLH
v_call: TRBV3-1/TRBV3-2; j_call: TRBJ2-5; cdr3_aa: ASSQQGLVGSETQY
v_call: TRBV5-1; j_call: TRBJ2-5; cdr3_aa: ASSALPGGQETQY
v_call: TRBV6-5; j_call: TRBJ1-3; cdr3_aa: ASSSTGFLGNTIY
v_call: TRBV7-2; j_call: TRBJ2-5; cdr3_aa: ASSLGTSETQY
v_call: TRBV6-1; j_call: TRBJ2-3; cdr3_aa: ASSVTSGGLTDTQY
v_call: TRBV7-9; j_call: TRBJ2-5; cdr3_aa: ASSSNRGRRETQY
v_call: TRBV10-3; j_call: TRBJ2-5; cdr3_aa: AISPGGLAGSQETQY
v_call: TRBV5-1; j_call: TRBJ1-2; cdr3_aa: ASSLDRGDYGYT
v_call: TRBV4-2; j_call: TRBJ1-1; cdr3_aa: ASSQEGLNTEAF
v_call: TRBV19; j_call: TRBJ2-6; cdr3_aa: ASGYGSGANVLT
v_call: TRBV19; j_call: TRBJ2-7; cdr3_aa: ASSIAQGPYEQY
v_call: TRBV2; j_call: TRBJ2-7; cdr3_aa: ASSVSGTGLSYEQY
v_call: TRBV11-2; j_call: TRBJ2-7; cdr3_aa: ASSFGLLGEQY
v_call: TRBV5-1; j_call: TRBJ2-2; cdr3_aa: ASSLLRGANTGELF
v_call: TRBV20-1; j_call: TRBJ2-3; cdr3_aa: SASGEGERDTQY
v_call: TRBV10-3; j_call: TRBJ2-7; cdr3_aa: AISADRGDEQY
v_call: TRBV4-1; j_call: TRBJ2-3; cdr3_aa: ASSLSGTDTQY
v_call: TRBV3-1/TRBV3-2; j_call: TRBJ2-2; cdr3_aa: ASSRAAVAGPNTGELF
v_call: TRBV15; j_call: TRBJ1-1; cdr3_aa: ATSAGPANPEAF
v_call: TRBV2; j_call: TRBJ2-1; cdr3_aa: ASWGGNEQF
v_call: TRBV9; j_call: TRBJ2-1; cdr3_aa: ASSVGTSGGVVEQF
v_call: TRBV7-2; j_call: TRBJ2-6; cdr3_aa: ASSPWTGRASGANVLT
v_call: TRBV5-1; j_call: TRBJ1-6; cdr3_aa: ASRNGGLEPLH
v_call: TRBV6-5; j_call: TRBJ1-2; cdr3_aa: ASSPQTGSSYGYT
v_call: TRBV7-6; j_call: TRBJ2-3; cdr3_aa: ASSLLVAGGPGDTQY
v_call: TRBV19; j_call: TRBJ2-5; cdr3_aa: ATSRHREAQY
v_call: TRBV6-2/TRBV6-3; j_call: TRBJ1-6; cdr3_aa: ASSLIGGSDYINSPLH
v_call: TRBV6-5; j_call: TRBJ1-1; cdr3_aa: ASSFRPGVGTEAF
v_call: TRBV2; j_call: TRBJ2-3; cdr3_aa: ASSDLAGGTDTQY
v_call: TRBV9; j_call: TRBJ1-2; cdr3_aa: ASSAGTGGDYGYT
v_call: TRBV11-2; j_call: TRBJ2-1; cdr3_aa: ASSLDLLAGGRARF
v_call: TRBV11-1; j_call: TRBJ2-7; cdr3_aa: ASSLERGAYEQY
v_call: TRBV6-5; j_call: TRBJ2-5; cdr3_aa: ATSSGTAKTQY
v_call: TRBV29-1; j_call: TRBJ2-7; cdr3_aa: SVVVPPYEQY
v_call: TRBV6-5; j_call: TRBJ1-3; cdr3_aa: ASSLTVPEVNTIY
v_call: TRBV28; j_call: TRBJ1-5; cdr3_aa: ASSFSPLQPGHSPSNQPQH
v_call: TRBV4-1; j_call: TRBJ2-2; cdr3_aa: ASSQDRDRGEELF